The 20 T cell receptor beta chains below all came from one sample that was sequenced in a study of blood T cell repertoires in COVID-19. Assay used: immunoSEQ multiplex PCR; TCRdb lists only in-frame clones, some missing. The profile shows roughly 300,000 clones, roughly 79% of them singletons. The material sequenced was peripheral blood. The source of these receptors is a woman between 55 and 75 years old with active or convalescent COVID-19.

The rearrangement uses TRBV11-2 and TRBJ1-6, with D possibly being TRBD1 (6 bases). From germline, CDR1 is SGHAT and CDR2 FQNNGV. With 5 bases removed from V and 9 bases from J, the gap between germline ends came to 17 bases. This CDR3 spans 15 amino acids. The CDR3: CASSPDRGALSPLHF. For the CDR3, the DNA is TGTGCCAGCAGCCCGGATCGGGGGGCGCTTTCACCCCTCCACTTT.

This chain connects TRBV28 to TRBJ1-1, with D possibly TRBD1 on 5 matching bases. Germline values: CDR1 MDHEN, CDR2 SYDVKM. The CDR3 has 13 residues. Deletions cut 5 bases from V and 1 base from J, with 8 bases between. CDR3 protein: CASSATGNTEAFF. For the CDR3, the DNA is TGTGCCAGCAGTGCAACAGGGAACACTGAAGCTTTCTTT.

V usage is TRBV11-2 and J usage is TRBJ2-4; TRBD1 agrees at 7 bases. CDR1 and CDR2 (germline): SGHAT, FQNNGV. The CDR3 is made up of 16 amino acids. V shed 3 bases, J shed 0 bases, and the junction held 5 bases outside the gene matches. The CDR3 here is CASSFGQVLAKNIQYF. Here the CDR3 DNA reads TGTGCCAGCAGCTTCGGACAGGTTCTAGCCAAAAACATTCAGTACTTC.

This chain links TRBV29-1 with TRBJ1-1, with TRBD1 as a possible D gene (5 bases). CDR1 and CDR2 from the germline V gene are SQVTM and ANQGSEA. V lost 4 bases and J lost 7, with 16 bases in between. This CDR3 region has 13 residues. Written as DNA, the CDR3 is TGCAGCGTTGCCCGGGGGGGAAATAGTGAAGCTTTCTTT. It yields the protein CSVARGGNSEAFF.

This clone was found a few times. The rearrangement links TRBV30 to TRBJ2-1, with D maybe TRBD2 (6 bases). The CDR3 extends over 13 amino acids. Germline CDR1 is GTSNPN and CDR2 is SVGIG (reference sequence). Trimming shortened V by 0 bases and J by 10 bases, and 13 bases separated the two germline ends. The DNA for the CDR3 is TGTGCCTGGAGTGTTGGGACTGCAGACGAGCAGTTCTTC. The encoded protein is CAWSVGTADEQFF.

The V gene is TRBV2, the J gene TRBJ1-2; TRBD1 aligns across 7 bases. With V trimmed by 3 bases and J by 8 bases, 9 bases remained unmatched. CDR3 length equals 14 residues. Per germline, CDR1 SNHLY and CDR2 FYNNEI. CDR3 sequence: CASSDLTGSGGYTF. CDR3 bases: TGTGCCAGCAGTGACCTGACAGGGAGTGGAGGCTACACCTTC.

The CDR3 DNA follows: TGCGCCAGCAGCGAGGGACAGGGGAGGCGAAATGAGCAGTTCTTC. Protein sequence: CASSEGQGRRNEQFF. This sequence joins TRBV10-1 and TRBJ2-1; 10 positions match TRBD1. Trimming removed 6 bases from V and 7 bases from J; junction bases left unmatched: 9. This CDR3 spans 15 amino acids. In germline, CDR1 is WNHNN, CDR2 SYGVQD (reference sequence).

The chain couples TRBV4-1 to TRBJ1-2, with D maybe TRBD1 (5 bases). Per germline, CDR1 MGHRA and CDR2 YSYEKL. The V end was cut by 3 bases, the J end by 8 bases, with 25 bases between. The CDR3 sequence is 17 residues long. The CDR3 spells CASSQTNPQGGYRGYTF. In DNA, the CDR3 is TGCGCCAGCAGCCAGACTAACCCCCAGGGAGGGTATCGAGGCTACACCTTC.

The rearrangement uses TRBV15 and TRBJ1-6; TRBD1 agrees at 11 bases. The V gene end was trimmed by 1 base and the J gene end by 10 bases; junction bases not matched to a gene: 3. This CDR3 region has 15 residues. Looked up from germline, CDR1 is LNHNV and CDR2 is YYDKDF (reference sequence). CDR3 loop: CATSRAGQGASPLHF. Here the CDR3 DNA reads TGTGCCACCAGCAGAGCCGGACAGGGGGCCTCACCCCTCCACTTT. Filled out from reference TRBV15 and TRBJ1-6, the complete variable domain reads DAMVIQNPRYQVTQFGKPVTLSCSQTLNHNVMYWYQQKSSQAPKLLFHYYDKDFNNEADTPDNFQSRRPNTSFCFLDIRSPGLGDTAMYLCATSRAGQGASPLHFGNGTRLTVT.

The CDR3 sequence is CASSKEAGTSGGKETQYF. The DNA for the CDR3 is TGTGCCAGCAGCAAAGAGGCGGGGACTAGCGGGGGGAAGGAGACCCAGTACTTC. This chain uses TRBV21-1 with TRBJ2-5; TRBD2 is the table's D call and was not checked against the DNA. TRBV21-1 is a listed pseudogene. This CDR3 spans 18 amino acids.

The genes are TRBV4-1 and TRBJ2-5, with 7 bases lining up with TRBD1. CDR1 MGHRA and CDR2 YSYEKL come from the germline V gene. CDR3 length: 14 amino acids. V lost 2 bases and J lost 5; bases outside the gene matches: 5. The CDR3 nucleotides read TGCGCCAGCAGCCAAAACAGGGGCCGCGAGACCCAGTACTTC. Translated: CASSQNRGRETQYF.

The rearrangement joins TRBV19 to TRBJ2-1; tentatively, D is TRBD2 (5 bases). V was trimmed by 4 bases and J by 5 bases, leaving 15 bases between them. Germline V lookup: CDR1 LNHDA, CDR2 SQIVND (reference sequence). This CDR3 has 15 amino acids. The CDR3 nucleotides read TGTGCCAGTAGTAAGGCGGGCCGGACGCACAATGAGCAGTTCTTC. This sequence encodes CASSKAGRTHNEQFF. Using reference TRBV19 and TRBJ2-1 for the parts outside the CDR3, the full variable domain is DGGITQSPKYLFRKEGQNVTLSCEQNLNHDAMYWYRQDPGQGLRLIYYSQIVNDFQKGDIAEGYSVSREKKESFPLTVTSAQKNPTAFYLCASSKAGRTHNEQFFGPGTRLTVL.

The chain is built from TRBV7-9 and TRBJ2-1, with TRBD1 matching 7 bases. With 5 bases clipped from V and 8 bases from J, the junction kept 12 bases outside the gene matches. From germline, CDR1 is SEHNR and CDR2 FQNEAQ (reference sequence). The CDR3 has 15 residues. CDR3 loop: CASSASGGRFDEQFF. CDR3 DNA: TGTGCCAGCAGCGCATCAGGGGGACGCTTCGATGAGCAGTTCTTC.

This chain links TRBV9 with TRBJ1-5; tentatively, D is TRBD1 (5 bases). V gave up 0 bases and J gave up 2 bases, with 9 bases separating them. The CDR3 extends over 15 amino acids. CDR1 and CDR2 from the germline V gene are SGDLS and YYNGEE. CDR3 loop: CASSVGGDGNQPQHF. The CDR3 nucleotides read TGTGCCAGCAGCGTAGGGGGGGATGGCAATCAGCCCCAGCATTTT.

This clone was found a few times. V gene TRBV11-2 combines with J gene TRBJ1-6, with D possibly being TRBD1 (6 bases). V lost 5 bases and J lost 7, with 15 bases in between. The CDR3 contains 15 residues. Germline V lookup: CDR1 SGHAT, CDR2 FQNNGV. In nucleotides, the CDR3 is TGTGCCAGCAGCCGGACAAGGACAGAGAATTCACCCCTCCACTTT. Translation gives CASSRTRTENSPLHF.

This clone has a single count. The rearrangement joins TRBV7-9 to TRBJ2-7, with D possibly matching TRBD2 (6 bases). V lost 5 bases and J 0 bases, leaving 17 bases between the germline ends. Per germline, CDR1 SEHNR and CDR2 FQNEAQ (reference sequence). This CDR3 has 16 residues. The CDR3 DNA is TGTGCCAGCAGCCTCCCAACCGCGGGGAGCTCCTACGAGCAGTACTTC. It codes for CASSLPTAGSSYEQYF.

The rearrangement links TRBV4-2 to TRBJ1-2; no firm D call. From germline, CDR1 is LGHNA and CDR2 YNFKEQ. Trimming removed 1 base from V and 3 bases from J, with 6 bases in between. CDR3 length: 13 residues. The CDR3 sequence: CASSQALDYGYTF. In DNA, the CDR3 is TGTGCCAGCAGCCAAGCCCTCGACTATGGCTACACCTTC.

This chain joins TRBV2 and TRBJ2-7; TRBD1 aligns across 7 bases. The CDR3 covers 13 residues. Germline CDR1 is SNHLY and CDR2 is FYNNEI. The CDR3 nucleotides are TGTGCGACAATGAGGGACAGCCTCTACGAGCAGTACTTC. Residues: CATMRDSLYEQYF. Based on the CDR3 plus reference TRBV2 and TRBJ2-7, the full variable domain is EPEVTQTPSHQVTQMGQEVILRCVPISNHLYFYWYRQILGQKVEFLVSFYNNEISEKSEIFDDQFSVERPDGSNFTLKIRSTKLEDSAMYFCATMRDSLYEQYFGPGTRLTVT.

This clone was recorded only once. The chain employs TRBV5-1 and TRBJ1-3; 7 nucleotides align to TRBD1. This CDR3 has 15 residues. The V and J ends lost 2 bases and 4 bases, in that order; junction bases with no gene match: 6. Germline values: CDR1 SGHRS, CDR2 YFSETQ. As DNA, the CDR3 is TGCGCCAGCAGCTTTGACAGGGCGCCAGGAAACACCATATATTTT. This encodes CASSFDRAPGNTIYF.

This clone was recorded only once. The CDR3: CSVAVGSGQPQHF. CDR3 in DNA: TGCAGCGTTGCTGTTGGGAGTGGTCAGCCCCAGCATTTT. This chain uses TRBV29-1 with TRBJ1-5; D remains unclear. The CDR3 is 13 residues long. Germline-derived CDR1 and CDR2 are SQVTM and ANQGSEA. V shed 4 bases and J shed 6 bases, with 13 bases lying between them.